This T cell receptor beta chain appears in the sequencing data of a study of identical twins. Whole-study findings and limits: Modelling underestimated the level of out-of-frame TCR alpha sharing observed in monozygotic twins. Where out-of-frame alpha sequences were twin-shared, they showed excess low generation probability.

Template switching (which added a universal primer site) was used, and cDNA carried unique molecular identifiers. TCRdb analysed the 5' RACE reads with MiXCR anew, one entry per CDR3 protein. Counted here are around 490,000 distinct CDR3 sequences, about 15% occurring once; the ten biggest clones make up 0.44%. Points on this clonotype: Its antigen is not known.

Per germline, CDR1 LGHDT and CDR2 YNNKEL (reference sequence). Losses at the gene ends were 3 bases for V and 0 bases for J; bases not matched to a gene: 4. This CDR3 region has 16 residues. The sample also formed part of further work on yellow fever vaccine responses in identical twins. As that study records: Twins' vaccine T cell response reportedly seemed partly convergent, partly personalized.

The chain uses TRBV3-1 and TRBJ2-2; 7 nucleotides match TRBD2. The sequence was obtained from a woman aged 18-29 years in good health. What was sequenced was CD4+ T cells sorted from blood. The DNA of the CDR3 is TGTGCCAGCAGCCAGCTGACTAGCCCGAACACCGGGGAGCTGTTTTTT. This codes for CASSQLTSPNTGELFF.